Following are 12 T cell receptor beta chains from one sample sequenced in a study of T cells after yellow fever vaccination. TCRdb re-called the 5' RACE reads through MiXCR, storing one row per CDR3 protein. The sample lists 240,000 or so distinct CDR3 sequences, less than 9% seen once, with 0.65% to 0.9% in the top ten. The starting material was CD4+ T cells sorted from PBMCs, obtained 15 days after the yellow fever booster vaccination. These receptors originate from a young man who received the YFV17D yellow fever vaccine.

In this sample, this clonotype turned up many times. The DNA for the CDR3 is TGTGCCACAGAAAGCGGGACCTCCTACAATGAGCAGTTCTTC. This encodes CATESGTSYNEQFF. The chain recombines TRBV7-9 with TRBJ2-1, with 7 bases matching TRBD2. V shed 10 bases, J shed 0 bases, and the junction held 6 bases outside the gene matches. The germline V gene has CDR1 SEHNR and CDR2 FQNEAQ (reference sequence). The CDR3 has 14 amino acids.

This clonotype was seen ten or more times. The chain recombines TRBV7-2 with TRBJ2-5; TRBD1 agrees at 8 bases. The CDR3 runs 15 residues. Unmatched junction bases numbered 9, after V lost 5 bases and J lost 4 bases. In germline, CDR1 is SGHTA, CDR2 FQGNSA. As DNA, the CDR3 is TGTGCCAGCAGCCCAGGACAGGGCGCGCGAGAGACCCAGTACTTC. Translation: CASSPGQGARETQYF.

This clonotype was seen ten or more times. This sequence joins TRBV5-1 and TRBJ2-5; TRBD1 or TRBD2 may be the D gene (5 bases each). This CDR3 region has 14 residues. V lost 0 bases and J lost 5, with 11 bases in between. Germline V gene data show CDR1 as SGHRS and CDR2 as YFSETQ. For the CDR3, the DNA is TGCGCCAGCAGCTTGGGGCCCAGGGAGGAGACCCAGTACTTC. Residues: CASSLGPREETQYF.

This clonotype was counted at least ten times. This sequence joins TRBV6-6 and TRBJ1-2; TRBD1 aligns across 7 bases. The CDR3 covers 13 residues. V trimming: 6 bases; J trimming: 4 bases; junction bases outside the gene matches: 5. Germline V gene sequence: CDR1 MNHNY, CDR2 SVGAGI (reference sequence). In DNA form, the CDR3 reads TGTGCCAGCAGCTCCCGGGACAGCTATGGCTACACCTTC. It yields the protein CASSSRDSYGYTF.

This clonotype showed up many times. V gene TRBV7-9 combines with J gene TRBJ2-3; 10 bases are a match to TRBD2. There are 12 residues in the CDR3. The V gene end was trimmed by 6 bases and the J gene end by 10 bases; junction bases not matched to a gene: 4. Per the germline V gene, CDR1 is SEHNR and CDR2 is FQNEAQ (reference sequence). The CDR3 coding sequence is TGTGCCAGCAGTCCTAGCGGGAGTTCGCAGTATTTT. Protein product: CASSPSGSSQYF.

There are many counts of this clonotype. The chain combines TRBV7-8 with TRBJ2-3, with 10 bases matching TRBD2. Germline CDR1 is SGHVS and CDR2 is FQNEAQ. V shed 8 bases, J shed 11 bases, and the junction held 10 bases outside the gene matches. The CDR3 covers 13 residues. The DNA of the CDR3 is TGTGCCAGCGGCCTAGCGGGGGAATGGGGGCAGTATTTT. It specifies CASGLAGEWGQYF.

The sample holds many counts of this clonotype. The CDR3 DNA reads TGTGCCAGCAGCTTAGCTGGCAGCAACACTGAAGCTTTCTTT. It codes for CASSLAGSNTEAFF. The chain has TRBV7-2 and TRBJ1-1; D gene uncertain. Germline values: CDR1 SGHTA, CDR2 FQGNSA. V was trimmed by 0 bases and J by 2 bases, leaving 7 bases between them. There are 14 residues in the CDR3.

This chain links TRBV30 with TRBJ2-1; TRBD2 agrees at 11 bases. CDR3 length: 16 residues. After removal of 2 bases from V and 3 bases from J, the junction contained 6 bases not matched to a gene. The V gene's germline CDR1 is GTSNPN and CDR2 SVGIG (reference sequence). CDR3 sequence (DNA): TGTGCCTGGAGTACCCTGACTAGCGGGATCTACAATGAGCAGTTCTTC. This gives the protein CAWSTLTSGIYNEQFF.

This clonotype has at least ten counts. The chain has TRBV5-1 and TRBJ2-1; D unclear. Germline loops: CDR1 SGHRS, CDR2 YFSETQ. V lost 4 bases, J lost 8 bases, and 10 bases lay in between. The CDR3 is 12 residues long. CDR3 coding DNA: TGCGCCAGCAGCCTGTCGGGCTATGAGCAGTTCTTC. Translating it yields CASSLSGYEQFF.

The CDR3 bases are TGCAGTGTGAAAGGGGGAAAGGTGGATGAGACCCAGTACTTC. This gives the protein CSVKGGKVDETQYF. The rearrangement uses TRBV20-1 and TRBJ2-5; tentatively, D is TRBD1 (6 bases). The CDR3 is 14 amino acids. Germline assignment: CDR1 DFQATT and CDR2 SNEGSKA (reference sequence). V shed 7 bases and J shed 5 bases, with 20 bases lying between them.

This rearrangement joins TRBV10-3 to TRBJ1-1; D possibly corresponds to TRBD1 (5 bases). The CDR3 is 15 residues long. Trimming shortened V by 2 bases and J by 4 bases, and 14 bases separated the two germline ends. Germline CDR1 is ENHRY and CDR2 is SYGVKD. The CDR3 region is CAISEGDQMVTEAFF. In nucleotides, the CDR3 is TGTGCCATCAGTGAGGGGGACCAGATGGTCACTGAAGCTTTCTTT.

This clonotype was seen repeatedly, ten times or more. The chain joins TRBV5-6 to TRBJ2-2; 10 bases agree with TRBD2. This CDR3 spans 15 amino acids. The V segment lost 5 bases and the J segment 2 bases; nucleotides outside the gene matches: 3. CDR1 is SGHDT and CDR2 is YYEEEE in the germline V gene. Here the CDR3 DNA reads TGTGCCAGCAGTCGACTAGCGGGTAACACCGGGGAGCTGTTTTTT. This encodes CASSRLAGNTGELFF.